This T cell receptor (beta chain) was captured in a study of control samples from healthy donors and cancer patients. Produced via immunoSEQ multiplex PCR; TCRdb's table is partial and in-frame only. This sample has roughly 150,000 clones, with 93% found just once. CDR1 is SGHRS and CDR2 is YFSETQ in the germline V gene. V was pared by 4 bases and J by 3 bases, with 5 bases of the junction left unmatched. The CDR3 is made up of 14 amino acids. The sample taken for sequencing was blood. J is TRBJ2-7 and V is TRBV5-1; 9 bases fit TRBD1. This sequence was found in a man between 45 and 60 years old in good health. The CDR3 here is CASSATGGFYEQYF. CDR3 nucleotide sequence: TGCGCCAGCAGCGCTACAGGGGGCTTCTACGAGCAGTACTTC.